What follows are 31 T cell receptor beta chains derived from one specimen sequenced in a study of T cells in Graves' hyperthyroidism and ophthalmopathy (dated by TCRdb to between 2018 and 2021). The library was made by multiplex PCR. TCRdb lists the instrument as Illumina HiSeq 2000. The TCR beta CDR3 regions were amplified from the RNA transcripts. For the first round of RT-PCR on the TCR CDR3, the HTBI primer set was used together with the Qiagen OneStep RT-PCR kit. TCRdb ran its own pipeline on the public reads, namely fastp trimming at Q25 and MiXCR clone calling, and kept in-frame beta chains. Each CDR3 protein appears once, grouped with its most common genes and DNA. The table for this sample lists 500,000 to 550,000 distinct CDR3 sequences; just under 20% of them were counted only once. Roughly 44% of the sample goes to the ten largest clones. Sequenced material: blood. The source of these receptors is a man aged 35-49 years with Graves' ophthalmopathy.

The chain couples TRBV5-4 to TRBJ2-1, with 9 bases lining up with TRBD1. Per the germline V gene, CDR1 is SGHNT and CDR2 is YYREEE (reference sequence). The ends lost 5 bases at V and 3 bases at J; junction bases unmatched: 6. The CDR3 spans 15 residues. CDR3 sequence (DNA): TGTGCCAGCAGGTTACAGGGGGCGCGCTACAATGAGCAGTTCTTC. Its translation is CASRLQGARYNEQFF.

This clonotype appeared many times. The chain has TRBV6-1 and TRBJ2-1; D is uncertain. The germline V and J ends were trimmed by 6 bases and 2 bases, with 14 bases remaining between them. Germline V gene data show CDR1 as MNHNS and CDR2 as SASEGT. This CDR3 comprises 15 residues. The CDR3 nucleotides read TGTGCCAGCAGCTCCGCCTCGGTAGCCTACAATGAGCAGTTCTTC. Protein sequence: CASSSASVAYNEQFF.

V is TRBV27 and J is TRBJ2-5; 8 bases agree with TRBD1. The J call may be wrong; the DNA end is better matched by TRBJ2-3. This CDR3 spans 12 amino acids. Germline CDR1 reads MNHEY; CDR2 reads SMNVEV (reference sequence). CDR3 in DNA: TGTGCCAGCAGTTTATCGGGACAGGCCCAGTATTTT. Translation: CASSLSGQAQYF.

This clonotype was counted between two and nine times. This chain uses TRBV10-3 with TRBJ1-2; D is unresolved. The CDR3 loop spans 13 amino acids. V was trimmed by 8 bases and J by 3 bases, leaving 13 bases between them. Germline V CDR1 and CDR2: ENHRY, SYGVKD. CDR3 sequence (DNA): TGTGCCATCGTCGGGGAGAAGGACTATGGCTACACCTTC. Protein sequence: CAIVGEKDYGYTF.

Many counts were recorded for this clonotype. This sequence joins TRBV11-1 and TRBJ2-1; D uncertain. The CDR3 runs 13 residues. Germline assignment: CDR1 SGHAT and CDR2 FQDESV (reference sequence). Between the trimmed V and J ends, which lost 2 bases and 4 bases, there was a span of 6 bases. This CDR3 is CASSLTRYNEQFF. CDR3 DNA: TGTGCCAGCAGCTTAACTCGTTACAATGAGCAGTTCTTC. The full variable domain, rest sourced from reference TRBV11-1 and TRBJ2-1, is EAEVAQSPRYKITEKSQAVAFWCDPISGHATLYWYRQILGQGPELLVQFQDESVVDDSQLPKDRFSAERLKGVDSTLKIQPAELGDSAMYLCASSLTRYNEQFFGPGTRLTVL.

This clonotype was picked up many times. The CDR3 region is CASSNGQGPWTAGELFF. The CDR3 nucleotides are TGTGCCAGCAGTAACGGACAGGGGCCGTGGACTGCCGGGGAGCTGTTTTTT. The chain uses TRBV6-2 or TRBV6-3 and TRBJ2-2; TRBD1 agrees at 9 bases. The CDR3 runs 17 residues. Germline CDR1 and CDR2: MNHEY and SVGEGT. J lost 6 bases, V lost 5 bases, and 13 bases had no gene match.

This clonotype showed up many times. This chain uses TRBV30 with TRBJ2-7; D may be TRBD1 or TRBD2 (5 bases each). The CDR3 extends over 13 amino acids. Trimming pared 5 bases from V and 1 base from J, leaving 12 bases between. Germline V gene sequence: CDR1 GTSNPN, CDR2 SVGIG (reference sequence). CDR3: CAWAGTHSYEQYF. Here the CDR3 DNA reads TGTGCCTGGGCCGGGACCCATTCCTACGAGCAGTACTTC. Drawing the rest from reference TRBV30 and TRBJ2-7, the complete variable domain is SQTIHQWPATLVQPVGSPLSLECTVEGTSNPNLYWYRQAAGRGLQLLFYSVGIGQISSEVPQNLSASRPQDRQFILSSKKLLLSDSGFYLCAWAGTHSYEQYFGPGTRLTVT.

This clonotype turned up a few times. The chain couples TRBV5-8 to TRBJ2-7; D assignment may be TRBD1 or TRBD2 (5 bases each). Germline CDR1 is SGHTS and CDR2 is YDEGEE. The CDR3 consists of 15 residues. V lost 0 bases and J lost 1, with 11 bases in between. CDR3 sequence: CASSLAGAYSYEQYF. The CDR3 DNA reads as TGTGCCAGCAGCTTGGCCGGGGCCTATTCCTACGAGCAGTACTTC.

This chain joins TRBV18 and TRBJ2-7; 8 bases match TRBD2. J was trimmed by 0 bases and V by 4 bases; bases with no gene match: 5. The V gene's germline CDR1 is KGHSH and CDR2 LQKENI. The CDR3 runs 15 residues. In nucleotides, the CDR3 is TGTGCCAGCTCACTGAGCGGGGGCAACTCCTACGAGCAGTACTTC. Residues: CASSLSGGNSYEQYF.

J is TRBJ1-1 and V is TRBV3-1; D ambiguous. CDR1 and CDR2 from the germline V gene are LGHDT and YNNKEL (reference sequence). Trimming removed 0 bases at V and 4 bases at J, with 12 bases between. The CDR3 covers 15 residues. In DNA, the CDR3 is TGTGCCAGCAGCCAAGATGTCCGGGTCGGCACTGAAGCTTTCTTT. Amino acids: CASSQDVRVGTEAFF.

A note on this clonotype: The junction departs from germline at one end; a sequencing error may be responsible. For the CDR3, the DNA is TGCGTCAGCAGCCAAGTGGGCGGGTCGGGAGGAACCTACGAGCAGTACTTC. It yields the protein CVSSQVGGSGGTYEQYF. The V gene is TRBV4-1, the J gene TRBJ2-7; 7 nucleotides agree with TRBD2. CDR1 MGHRA and CDR2 YSYEKL come from the germline V gene. The CDR3 sequence is 17 residues long.

The table lists this clonotype with a few counts. The gene calls are TRBV4-3 and TRBJ1-5, with 9 bases that match TRBD1. Germline lookup yields CDR1 LGHNA and CDR2 YSLEER. J lost 3 bases, V lost 0 bases, and 3 bases had no gene match. The CDR3 runs to 16 residues. The CDR3 sequence: CASSQDRTGDNQPQHF. Written as DNA, the CDR3 is TGCGCCAGCAGCCAAGATAGGACAGGGGACAATCAGCCCCAGCATTTT.

This clonotype has a handful of counts. In nucleotides, the CDR3 is TGCGCCAGCAGCCAACCGGGACAGGGGACCGGGGAGCAGTACTTC. It codes for CASSQPGQGTGEQYF. The chain links TRBV4-1 to TRBJ2-7; 10 bases are a match to TRBD1. The V segment lost 2 bases and the J segment 7 bases; nucleotides outside the gene matches: 8. The V gene's germline CDR1 is MGHRA and CDR2 YSYEKL. CDR3 length: 15 residues.

As concerns this clonotype: A read error is possible here, since a much larger clone lies one base away. This chain uses TRBV7-9 with TRBJ2-7, with 7 bases aligning to TRBD2. This CDR3 comprises 14 residues. The germline V gene encodes CDR1 SEHNR and CDR2 FQNEAQ (reference sequence). CDR3 region: CASSPRGLVYERYF. The CDR3 nucleotides read TGTGCCAGCAGCCCTCGTGGACTAGTCTACGAGCGGTACTTC.

This sequence joins TRBV14 and TRBJ2-7; TRBD2 matches at 12 bases. The CDR3 has 14 residues. The V and J ends lost 4 bases and 3 bases, in that order; junction bases with no gene match: 1. Germline V lookup: CDR1 SGHDN, CDR2 FVKESK. The CDR3: CASSRLAGDYEQYF. Here the CDR3 DNA reads TGTGCCAGCAGCCGACTAGCGGGGGACTACGAGCAGTACTTC.

CDR3 loop: CSARSGTTYNSPLHF. CDR3 DNA: TGCAGTGCTCGATCCGGGACTACCTATAATTCACCCCTCCACTTT. This chain connects TRBV20-1 to TRBJ1-6; tentatively, D is TRBD1 (5 bases). This CDR3 has 15 residues. The germline V gene encodes CDR1 DFQATT and CDR2 SNEGSKA (reference sequence). V lost 5 bases and J lost 2, with 13 bases in between.

This clonotype was seen many times. The gene calls are TRBV11-2 and TRBJ2-1; maybe TRBD2 (8 bases). The CDR3 extends over 14 amino acids. Germline V gene sequence: CDR1 SGHAT, CDR2 FQNNGV. V shed 5 bases and J shed 7 bases, with 15 bases lying between them. CDR3 DNA sequence: TGTGCCAGCAGCCAAGGGGGCGGGGGGAATGAGCAGTTCTTC. Translating it yields CASSQGGGGNEQFF.

The chain couples TRBV5-1 to TRBJ2-2; maybe TRBD1 (5 bases). This CDR3 is 14 amino acids long. CDR1 and CDR2 (germline): SGHRS, YFSETQ. V shed 0 bases and J shed 6 bases, with 9 bases lying between them. In DNA, the CDR3 is TGCGCCAGCAGCTTGGACAGGTTGGCCGGGGAGCTGTTTTTT. Protein product: CASSLDRLAGELFF.

V usage is TRBV6-1 and J usage is TRBJ2-1, with 12 bases aligning to TRBD2. This CDR3 is 20 amino acids long. The J segment lost 0 bases and the V segment lost 5 bases, leaving 14 bases of the junction unmatched. Germline CDR1 and CDR2: MNHNS and SASEGT. CDR3 sequence (DNA): TGTGCCAGCAGTCATCCGACTAGCGGGAGTTGGGATGGCTCCTACAATGAGCAGTTCTTC. Translated, it gives CASSHPTSGSWDGSYNEQFF.

CDR3 loop: CATSGNTGELFF. CDR3 coding DNA: TGTGCCACCAGTGGCAACACCGGGGAGCTGTTTTTT. The J gene is TRBJ2-2, the V gene TRBV24-1, with D unclear. V shed 5 bases and J shed 2 bases, with 2 bases lying between them. The length of the CDR3 is 12 residues. Looked up from germline, CDR1 is KGHDR and CDR2 is SFDVKD.

This clonotype was seen ten or more times. V and J are TRBV11-2 and TRBJ2-5; D might be TRBD2 (5 bases). CDR3 length: 13 amino acids. The V gene lost 3 bases and the J gene lost 5 bases, with 10 bases spanning the gap. CDR1 and CDR2 (germline): SGHAT, FQNNGV. CDR3 loop: CASSFGGLETQYF. CDR3 in DNA: TGTGCCAGCAGCTTCGGTGGACTTGAGACCCAGTACTTC.

This chain joins TRBV15 and TRBJ2-1; 12 nucleotides agree with TRBD2. The CDR3 runs to 16 residues. Germline CDR1 and CDR2: LNHNV and YYDKDF (reference sequence). The junction had 8 bases not matched to a gene; V was cut back by 4 bases and J by 7 bases. The CDR3 protein is CATSTELAGGGNEQFF. In DNA form, the CDR3 reads TGTGCCACCAGCACCGAACTAGCGGGAGGTGGAAATGAGCAGTTCTTC.

Many counts were recorded for this clonotype. This chain connects TRBV5-1 to TRBJ2-1; D may correspond to TRBD1 or TRBD2 (6 bases each). CDR1 and CDR2 from the germline V gene are SGHRS and YFSETQ. Between the trimmed V and J ends, which lost 5 bases and 8 bases, there was a span of 11 bases. This CDR3 is built from 12 residues. CDR3 nucleotides: TGCGCCAGCAGAGGGGGGCTCGATGAGCAGTTCTTC. Encoded protein: CASRGGLDEQFF.

This rearrangement joins TRBV2 to TRBJ2-5; 9 bases are a match to TRBD2. With V trimmed by 9 bases and J by 5 bases, 10 bases remained unmatched. Germline V lookup: CDR1 SNHLY, CDR2 FYNNEI. The CDR3 extends over 14 amino acids. The DNA for the CDR3 is TGTGCCAGGGGGCGGGGGGGGCCGGGGGAGACCCAGTACTTC. As protein: CARGRGGPGETQYF.

This clonotype was recorded at least ten times. The chain is built from TRBV7-2 and TRBJ2-5, with a weak D call TRBD1 (6 bases). This CDR3 region has 14 residues. Trimming removed 2 bases at V and 4 bases at J, with 11 bases between. CDR1 and CDR2 (germline): SGHTA, FQGNSA. The CDR3 nucleotides are TGTGCCAGCAGCTTAACCAGGGGCCCAGAGACCCAGTACTTC. Translated, it gives CASSLTRGPETQYF.

This clonotype was counted only a few times. V is TRBV20-1 and J is TRBJ1-2; D gene ambiguous. Germline V gene data show CDR1 as DFQATT and CDR2 as SNEGSKA (reference sequence). Trimming shortened V by 6 bases and J by 3 bases, and 14 bases separated the two germline ends. There are 13 residues in the CDR3. The CDR3 bases are TGCAGTGCCCCTACCGGAGTAGACTATGGCTACACCTTC. Protein: CSAPTGVDYGYTF.

Ten or more counts support this clonotype. The chain is built from TRBV29-1 and TRBJ2-7; TRBD1 aligns across 11 bases. This CDR3 comprises 13 residues. With V trimmed by 7 bases and J by 5 bases, 7 bases remained unmatched. CDR1 SQVTM and CDR2 ANQGSEA come from the germline V gene. CDR3 amino acids: CSAVGQGVHEQYF. Here the CDR3 DNA reads TGCAGCGCCGTGGGACAGGGGGTCCACGAGCAGTACTTC.

As regards this clonotype: The CDR3 does not end in the conserved phenylalanine or tryptophan, so this is likely a read error. This sequence joins TRBV12-3 or TRBV12-4 and TRBJ2-5; D is ambiguous. Trimming took off 5 bases at V and 5 bases at J, with 15 bases between the two ends. The CDR3 has 14 amino acids. The CDR3 spells CASSPFDPGETQYL. Written as DNA, the CDR3 is TGTGCCAGCAGTCCGTTCGACCCTGGGGAGACCCAGTACCTC.

This clonotype was detected only a few times. One end of the junction does not line up with germline, which may come from a read error. V gene TRBV28 combines with J gene TRBJ2-6; a possible D gene is TRBD1 (5 bases). This CDR3 has 12 amino acids. Germline V gene data show CDR1 as MDHEN and CDR2 as SYDVKM. The CDR3 bases are TGTGCCAGCACCCCTGGGGCCTACGTCCTGACTTTC. It is translated as CASTPGAYVLTF.

The rearrangement joins TRBV9 to TRBJ1-2; D is possibly TRBD1 (6 bases). The germline CDR1 and CDR2 sequences are SGDLS and YYNGEE. This CDR3 is 14 amino acids long. V dropped 3 bases and J dropped 5 bases, with 14 bases sitting between them. DNA of the CDR3: TGTGCCAGCAGCGGGGGAAACAGGGCTTATGGCTACACCTTC. Protein sequence: CASSGGNRAYGYTF.

The rearrangement uses TRBV28 and TRBJ2-1, with D unresolved. Germline lookup yields CDR1 MDHEN and CDR2 SYDVKM. V gave up 4 bases and J gave up 7 bases, with 20 bases separating them. The CDR3 spans 16 residues. The CDR3: CASSSPAKLKKNEQFF. The DNA for the CDR3 is TGTGCCAGCAGTTCCCCGGCTAAGCTTAAGAAAAATGAGCAGTTCTTC. The whole variable domain, filled in from reference TRBV28 and TRBJ2-1, reads DVKVTQSSRYLVKRTGEKVFLECVQDMDHENMFWYRQDPGLGLRLIYFSYDVKMKEKGDIPEGYSVSREKKERFSLILESASTNQTSMYLCASSSPAKLKKNEQFFGPGTRLTVL.